One sample yielded the 7 T cell receptor beta chains listed below, sequenced in a study of blood T cells in healthy people across ages (dated by TCRdb to the mid-2010s). Library preparation employed 5' RACE. Sequenced using an Illumina HiSeq 2500. A second about 7 to 11 cycle PCR used a sample-barcoded 5' primer and a J-beta primer mix. The public reads were reprocessed in TCRdb via fastp at Q25 and MiXCR, keeping in-frame beta chains. Every entry covers one CDR3 protein and lists the most common genes and DNA from its rows. Present in this sample are 750,000 to 950,000 distinct CDR3 sequences, 25% to 30% of which were seen just once. The top ten clones comprise about a tenth of the sample. This sample was also put to use in a study of T cells of mothers and their children.

The sample consisted of blood. These receptors came from a woman aged 40 to 50 in good health.

This clonotype was found many times. CDR3 DNA: TGTGCCAGCAGTTACTCGAAGGGGACCTACGAGCAGTACTTC. Protein product: CASSYSKGTYEQYF. This rearrangement joins TRBV6-6 to TRBJ2-7; tentatively, D is TRBD1 (5 bases). CDR1 MNHNY and CDR2 SVGAGI come from the germline V gene (reference sequence). The CDR3 consists of 14 residues. Trimming pared 0 bases from V and 2 bases from J, leaving 8 bases between.

This clonotype was found many times. The chain combines TRBV7-2 with TRBJ2-7, with D tentatively TRBD1 (6 bases). V gave up 3 bases and J gave up 2 bases, with 14 bases separating them. The length of the CDR3 is 15 residues. The germline CDR1 and CDR2 sequences are SGHTA and FQGNSA. The CDR3 DNA reads as TGTGCCAGCAGCTTGTCCGGGACAACGACCTACGAGCAGTACTTC. Translated: CASSLSGTTTYEQYF.

CDR3 nucleotide sequence: TGCAGTGCTAGGGGTTTTCGGACGGGAGATACGCAGTATTTT. It specifies CSARGFRTGDTQYF. The chain combines TRBV20-1 with TRBJ2-3, with D uncertain. The CDR3 covers 14 residues. The ends were cut back, 3 bases at V and 5 bases at J, with 15 bases in the middle. CDR1 DFQATT and CDR2 SNEGSKA come from the germline V gene (reference sequence).

The chain couples TRBV14 to TRBJ2-1, with 7 bases identical to TRBD2. Trimming cost V 2 bases and J 11 bases; bases outside gene matches: 6. Germline CDR1 is SGHDN and CDR2 is FVKESK. CDR3 length equals 13 residues. In nucleotides, the CDR3 is TGTGCCAGCAGCCAACTCGTGACTAGCAAGCAGTTCTTC. Its translation: CASSQLVTSKQFF.

This clonotype has a handful of counts. The chain links TRBV4-1 to TRBJ2-7, with a tentative D call TRBD1 (5 bases). V was cut by 1 base and J by 0 bases, with 13 bases left in between. The germline CDR1 and CDR2 sequences are MGHRA and YSYEKL. The CDR3 spans 16 residues. CDR3 DNA sequence: TGCGCCAGCAGCCAAGGGTCGACAGAGCACTCCTACGAGCAGTACTTC. It specifies CASSQGSTEHSYEQYF.

This clonotype has a handful of counts. This chain links TRBV4-3 with TRBJ2-1; no clear D. The CDR3 consists of 15 residues. Germline loops: CDR1 LGHNA, CDR2 YSLEER. V lost 0 bases and J 7 bases, leaving 13 bases between the germline ends. The DNA of the CDR3 is TGCGCCAGCAGCCAAGATCTCTACGGGTCTAATGAGCAGTTCTTC. This sequence encodes CASSQDLYGSNEQFF.

This clonotype occurred many times. The chain is built from TRBV20-1 and TRBJ1-2, with 7 bases fitting TRBD1. The CDR3 runs to 14 residues. Germline CDR1 DFQATT, CDR2 SNEGSKA (reference sequence). Trimming at V came to 0 bases and at J to 5 bases, leaving 6 bases not matched to a gene. The CDR3 region has the DNA TGCAGTGCTAGAGATGGACAGGCGATTTATGGCTACACCTTC. Its protein is CSARDGQAIYGYTF.